What follows describes a single TCR beta chain. What it binds is not known. PCR used 60 Vbeta primers and 13 Jbeta primers. Only in-frame clones appear in the TCRdb table, and some are missing; sequencing was by immunoSEQ multiplex PCR. The data contain under 200,000 clones, roughly 77% of them singletons. Each donor's status was that of a healthy bone marrow donor. Germline V gene data show CDR1 as SEHNR and CDR2 as FQNEAQ (reference sequence). The CDR3 length is 16 residues. J was trimmed by 0 bases and V by 5 bases; bases with no gene match: 7. These data originate in a study of cytomegalovirus exposure and HLA in healthy donors. Study as a whole: Of all 400 or so donors who were genotyped, roughly 81% belonged to the Caucasian-associated ancestry cluster.

General observations from the study: V- and J-gene trimming in TCR beta was tied to a missense DCLRE1C variant by an analysis performed later. The study carried out a later analysis of TCR beta sequences. It associated under 20,000 of them with specific HLA alleles at a false discovery rate of 0.05.

The chain uses TRBV7-9 and TRBJ2-3; the match to TRBD1 covers 8 bases. The material sequenced was PBMCs. This TCR was recovered from a woman in her late teens or twenties in good health and CMV-seronegative. Here the CDR3 DNA reads TGTGCCAGCAGCCCCCGACAGGGGAGAAGCACAGATACGCAGTATTTT. It translates to CASSPRQGRSTDTQYF. Complete variable domain (other parts from reference TRBV7-9 and TRBJ2-3): DTGVSQNPRHKITKRGQNVTFRCDPISEHNRLYWYRQTLGQGPEFLTYFQNEAQLEKSRLLSDRFSAERPKGSFSTLEIQRTEQGDSAMYLCASSPRQGRSTDTQYFGPGTRLTVL.